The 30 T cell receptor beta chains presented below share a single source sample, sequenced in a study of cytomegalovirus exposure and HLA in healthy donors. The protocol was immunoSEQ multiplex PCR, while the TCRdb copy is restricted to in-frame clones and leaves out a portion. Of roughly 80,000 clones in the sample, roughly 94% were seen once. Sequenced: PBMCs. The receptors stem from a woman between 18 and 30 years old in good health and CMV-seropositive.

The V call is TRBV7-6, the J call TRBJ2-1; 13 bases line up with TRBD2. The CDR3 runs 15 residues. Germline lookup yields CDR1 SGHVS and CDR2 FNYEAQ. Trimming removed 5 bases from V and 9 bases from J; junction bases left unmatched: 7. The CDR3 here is CASSAGLAGASEQFF. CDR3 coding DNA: TGTGCCAGCAGCGCAGGACTAGCGGGGGCCAGTGAGCAGTTCTTC.

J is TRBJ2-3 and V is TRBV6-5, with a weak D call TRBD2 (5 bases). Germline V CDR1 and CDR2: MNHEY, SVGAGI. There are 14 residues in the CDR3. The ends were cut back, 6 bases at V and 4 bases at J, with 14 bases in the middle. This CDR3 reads CASRRTSFADTQYF. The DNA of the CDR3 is TGTGCCAGCAGGCGAACTAGTTTCGCAGATACGCAGTATTTT.

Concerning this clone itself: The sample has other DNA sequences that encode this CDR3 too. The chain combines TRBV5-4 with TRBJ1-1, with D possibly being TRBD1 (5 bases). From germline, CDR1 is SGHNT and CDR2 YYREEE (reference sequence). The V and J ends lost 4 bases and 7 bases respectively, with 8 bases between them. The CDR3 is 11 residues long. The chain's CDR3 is CASSLDSEAFF. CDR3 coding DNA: TGTGCCAGCAGCCTAGACAGTGAAGCTTTCTTT.

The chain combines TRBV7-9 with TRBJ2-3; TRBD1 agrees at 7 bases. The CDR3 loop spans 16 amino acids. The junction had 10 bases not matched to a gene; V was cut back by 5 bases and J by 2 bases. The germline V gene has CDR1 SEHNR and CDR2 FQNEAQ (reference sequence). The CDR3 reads CASSPTGAPPTDTQYF. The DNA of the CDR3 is TGTGCCAGCAGCCCCACAGGGGCCCCCCCCACAGATACGCAGTATTTT.

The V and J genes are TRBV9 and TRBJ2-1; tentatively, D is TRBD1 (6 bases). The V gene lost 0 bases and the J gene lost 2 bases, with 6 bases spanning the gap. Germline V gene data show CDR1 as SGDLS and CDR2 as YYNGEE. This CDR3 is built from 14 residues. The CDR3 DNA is TGTGCCAGCAGCGTAGGGACAGCCTACAATGAGCAGTTCTTC. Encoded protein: CASSVGTAYNEQFF.

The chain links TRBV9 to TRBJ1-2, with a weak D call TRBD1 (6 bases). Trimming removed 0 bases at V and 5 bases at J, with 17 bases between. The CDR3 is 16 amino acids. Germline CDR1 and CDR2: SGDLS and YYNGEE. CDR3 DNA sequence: TGTGCCAGCAGCGTAGATGTGGGGGCGCGCGCTTATGGCTACACCTTC. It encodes CASSVDVGARAYGYTF.

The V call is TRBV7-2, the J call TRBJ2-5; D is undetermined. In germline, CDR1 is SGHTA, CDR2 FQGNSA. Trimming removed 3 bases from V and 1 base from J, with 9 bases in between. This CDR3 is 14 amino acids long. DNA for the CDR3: TGTGCCAGCAGCTTTGGAGTTCGCCAAGAGACCCAGTACTTC. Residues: CASSFGVRQETQYF.

The CDR3 nucleotides are TGTGCCAGCAGTTACGAATCCGGGAGACCCTACGAGCAGTACTTC. Translation gives CASSYESGRPYEQYF. This chain joins TRBV6-5 and TRBJ2-7, with D perhaps TRBD2 (6 bases). Germline V CDR1 and CDR2: MNHEY, SVGAGI. The CDR3 length is 15 residues. Trimming pared 2 bases from V and 2 bases from J, leaving 13 bases between.

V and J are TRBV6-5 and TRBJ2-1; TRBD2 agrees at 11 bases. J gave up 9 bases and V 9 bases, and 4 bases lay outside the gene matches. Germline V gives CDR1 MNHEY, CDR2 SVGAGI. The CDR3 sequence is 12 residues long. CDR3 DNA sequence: TGTGCCAGAATAGCGGGGGGGGTTGAGCAGTTCTTC. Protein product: CARIAGGVEQFF.

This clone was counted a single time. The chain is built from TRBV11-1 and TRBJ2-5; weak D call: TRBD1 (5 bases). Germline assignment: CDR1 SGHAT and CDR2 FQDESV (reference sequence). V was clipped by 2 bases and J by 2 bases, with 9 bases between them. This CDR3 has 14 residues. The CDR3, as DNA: TGTGCCAGCAGCTTATCGACAGTTCAAGAGACCCAGTACTTC. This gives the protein CASSLSTVQETQYF.

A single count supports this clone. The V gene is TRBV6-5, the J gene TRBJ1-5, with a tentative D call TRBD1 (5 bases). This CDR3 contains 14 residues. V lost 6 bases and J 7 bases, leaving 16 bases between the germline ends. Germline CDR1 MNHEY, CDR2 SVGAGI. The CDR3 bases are TGTGCCAGCAGCCCCGAAGGGGCAAGCCAGCCCCAGCATTTT. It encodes CASSPEGASQPQHF.

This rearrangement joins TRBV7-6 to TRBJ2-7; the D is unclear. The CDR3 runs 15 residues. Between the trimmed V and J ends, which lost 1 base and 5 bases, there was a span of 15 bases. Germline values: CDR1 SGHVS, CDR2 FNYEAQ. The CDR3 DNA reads TGTGCCAGCAGCTTAGAGCCCGCCCAGACACACGAGCAGTACTTC. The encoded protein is CASSLEPAQTHEQYF.

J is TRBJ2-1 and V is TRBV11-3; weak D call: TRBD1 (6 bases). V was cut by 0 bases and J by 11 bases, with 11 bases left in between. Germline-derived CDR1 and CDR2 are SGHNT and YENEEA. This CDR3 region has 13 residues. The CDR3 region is CASSLDPGDKQFF. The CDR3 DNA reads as TGTGCCAGCAGCTTAGATCCAGGGGATAAGCAGTTCTTC.

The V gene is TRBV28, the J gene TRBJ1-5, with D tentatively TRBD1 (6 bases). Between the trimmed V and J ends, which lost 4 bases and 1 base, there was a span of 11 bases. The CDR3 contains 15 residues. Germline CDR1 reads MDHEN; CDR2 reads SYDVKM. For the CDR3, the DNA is TGTGCCAGCAGTTCAACAGGGACAAGCAATCAGCCCCAGCATTTT. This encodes CASSSTGTSNQPQHF.

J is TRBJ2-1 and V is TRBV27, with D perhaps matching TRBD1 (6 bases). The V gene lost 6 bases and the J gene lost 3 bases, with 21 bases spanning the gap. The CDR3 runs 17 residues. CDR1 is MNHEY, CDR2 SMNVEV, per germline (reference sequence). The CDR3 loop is CASRKIQQGGIYNEQFF. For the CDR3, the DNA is TGTGCCAGCAGAAAAATCCAACAGGGTGGGATCTACAATGAGCAGTTCTTC.

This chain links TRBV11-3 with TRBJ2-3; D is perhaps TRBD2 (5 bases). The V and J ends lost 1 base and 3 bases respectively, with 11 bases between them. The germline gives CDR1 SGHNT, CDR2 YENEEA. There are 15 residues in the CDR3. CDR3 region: CASSLGSGRTDTQYF. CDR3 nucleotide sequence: TGTGCCAGCAGCTTAGGGTCGGGAAGGACAGATACGCAGTATTTT.

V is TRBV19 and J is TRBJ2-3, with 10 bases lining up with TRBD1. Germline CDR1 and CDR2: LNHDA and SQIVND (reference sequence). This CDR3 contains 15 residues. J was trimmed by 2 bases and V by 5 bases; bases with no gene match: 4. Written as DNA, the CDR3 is TGTGCCAGTAGTGAGGGACAGGGGCCCACAGATACGCAGTATTTT. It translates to CASSEGQGPTDTQYF.

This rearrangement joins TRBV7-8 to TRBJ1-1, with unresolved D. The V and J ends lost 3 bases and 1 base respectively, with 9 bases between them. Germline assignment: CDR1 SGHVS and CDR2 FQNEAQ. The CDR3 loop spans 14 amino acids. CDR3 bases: TGTGCCAGCAGCTTTGTGTCAGGGAACACTGAAGCTTTCTTT. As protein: CASSFVSGNTEAFF.

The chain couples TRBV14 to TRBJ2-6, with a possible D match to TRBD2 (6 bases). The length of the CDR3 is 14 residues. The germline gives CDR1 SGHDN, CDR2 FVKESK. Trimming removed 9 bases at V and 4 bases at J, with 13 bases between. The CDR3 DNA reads TGTGCCAGGATAAGGGACTCGGGGGCCAACGTCCTGACTTTC. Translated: CARIRDSGANVLTF.

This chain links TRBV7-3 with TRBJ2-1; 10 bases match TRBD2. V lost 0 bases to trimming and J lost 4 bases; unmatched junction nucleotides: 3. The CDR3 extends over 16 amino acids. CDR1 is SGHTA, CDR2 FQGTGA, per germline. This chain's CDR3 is CASSLTIAGGYNEQFF. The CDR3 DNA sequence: TGTGCCAGCAGCTTAACCATAGCGGGGGGATACAATGAGCAGTTCTTC.

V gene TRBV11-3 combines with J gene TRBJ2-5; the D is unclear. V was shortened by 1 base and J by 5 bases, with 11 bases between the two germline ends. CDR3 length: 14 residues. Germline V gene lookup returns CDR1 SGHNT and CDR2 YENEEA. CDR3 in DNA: TGTGCCAGCAGCTTAGTTGTGACTTCGGAGACCCAGTACTTC. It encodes CASSLVVTSETQYF.

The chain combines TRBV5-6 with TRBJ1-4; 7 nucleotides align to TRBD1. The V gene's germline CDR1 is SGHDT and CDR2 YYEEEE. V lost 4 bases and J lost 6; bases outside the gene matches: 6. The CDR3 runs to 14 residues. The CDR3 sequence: CASSETGSDEKLFF. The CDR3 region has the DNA TGTGCCAGCAGCGAGACAGGGAGCGATGAAAAACTGTTTTTT.

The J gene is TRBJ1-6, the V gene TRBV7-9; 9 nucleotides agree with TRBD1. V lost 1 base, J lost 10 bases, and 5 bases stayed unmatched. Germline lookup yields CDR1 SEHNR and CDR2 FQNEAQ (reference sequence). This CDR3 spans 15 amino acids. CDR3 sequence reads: CASSLGTGDDSPLHF. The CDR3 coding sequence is TGTGCCAGCAGCTTAGGGACAGGGGATGACTCACCCCTCCACTTT.

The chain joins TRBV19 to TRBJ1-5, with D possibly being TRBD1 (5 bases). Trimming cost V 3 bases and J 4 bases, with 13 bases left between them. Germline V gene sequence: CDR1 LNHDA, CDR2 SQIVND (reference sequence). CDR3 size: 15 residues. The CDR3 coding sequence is TGTGCCAGTAGTATGGCGGGGCTCGGGAATCAGCCCCAGCATTTT. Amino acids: CASSMAGLGNQPQHF.

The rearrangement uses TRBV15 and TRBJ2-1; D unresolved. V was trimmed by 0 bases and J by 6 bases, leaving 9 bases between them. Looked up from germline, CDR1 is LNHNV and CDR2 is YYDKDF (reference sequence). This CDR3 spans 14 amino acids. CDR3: CATSRDRLSNEQFF. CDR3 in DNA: TGTGCCACCAGCAGAGATCGGTTGAGCAATGAGCAGTTCTTC.

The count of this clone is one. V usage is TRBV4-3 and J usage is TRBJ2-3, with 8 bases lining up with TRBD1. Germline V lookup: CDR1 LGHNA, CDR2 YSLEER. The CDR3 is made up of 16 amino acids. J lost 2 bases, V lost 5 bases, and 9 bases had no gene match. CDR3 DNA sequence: TGCGCCAGCAGCTCTGAGGCAGGGGGCATCACAGATACGCAGTATTTT. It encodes CASSSEAGGITDTQYF.

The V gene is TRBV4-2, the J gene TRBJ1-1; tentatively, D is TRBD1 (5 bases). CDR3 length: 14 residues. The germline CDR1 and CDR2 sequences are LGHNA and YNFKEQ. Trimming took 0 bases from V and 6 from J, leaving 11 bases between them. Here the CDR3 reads CASSQDGASSEAFF. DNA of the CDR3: TGTGCCAGCAGCCAAGATGGGGCCAGCTCTGAAGCTTTCTTT.

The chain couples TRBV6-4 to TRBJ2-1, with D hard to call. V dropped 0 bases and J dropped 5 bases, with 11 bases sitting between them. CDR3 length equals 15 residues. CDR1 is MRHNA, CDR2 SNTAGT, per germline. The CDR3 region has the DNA TGTGCCAGCAGTGACTCGGCAGGCAGCAACAATGAGCAGTTCTTC. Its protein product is CASSDSAGSNNEQFF.

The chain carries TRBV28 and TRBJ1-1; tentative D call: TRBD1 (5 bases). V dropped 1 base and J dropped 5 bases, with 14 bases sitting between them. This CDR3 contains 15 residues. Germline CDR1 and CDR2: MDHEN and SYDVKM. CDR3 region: CASSLSGQGPTEAFF. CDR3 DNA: TGTGCCAGCAGTTTATCGGGTCAGGGTCCTACTGAAGCTTTCTTT.

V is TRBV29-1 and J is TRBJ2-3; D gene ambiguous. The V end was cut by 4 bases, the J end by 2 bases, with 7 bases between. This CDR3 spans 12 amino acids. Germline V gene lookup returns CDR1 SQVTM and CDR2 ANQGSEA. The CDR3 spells CSVVLNTDTQYF. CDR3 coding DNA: TGCAGCGTTGTACTAAACACAGATACGCAGTATTTT.